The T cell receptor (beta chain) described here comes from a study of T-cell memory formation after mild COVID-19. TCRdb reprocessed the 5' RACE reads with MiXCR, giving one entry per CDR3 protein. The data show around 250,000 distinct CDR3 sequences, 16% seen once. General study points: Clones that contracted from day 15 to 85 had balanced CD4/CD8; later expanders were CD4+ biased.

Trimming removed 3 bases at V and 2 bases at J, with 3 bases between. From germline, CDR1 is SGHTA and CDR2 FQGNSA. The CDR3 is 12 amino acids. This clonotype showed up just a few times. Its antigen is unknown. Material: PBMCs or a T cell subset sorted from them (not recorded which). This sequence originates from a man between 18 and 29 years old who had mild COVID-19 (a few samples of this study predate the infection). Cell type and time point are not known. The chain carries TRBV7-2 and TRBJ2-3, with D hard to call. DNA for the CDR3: TGTGCCAGCAGCTTTCTCACAGATACGCAGTATTTT. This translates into CASSFLTDTQYF.